What follows are 19 T cell receptor beta chains derived from one specimen sequenced in a study of monozygotic twins with inflammatory bowel disease. TCRdb reprocessed the 5' RACE reads, with one entry per CDR3 protein and no DNA. Its listing shows over 200,000 distinct CDR3 sequences. Sequences were obtained from blood. The receptors were gathered from a human donor with ulcerative colitis or Crohn's disease, or a healthy co-twin of an affected twin (not recorded which).

The chain is built from TRBV7-9 and TRBJ1-1. The CDR3 is 13 residues long. Germline CDR1 reads SEHNR; CDR2 reads FQNEAQ (reference sequence). CDR3 protein: CASSSQLNTEAFF.

The chain carries TRBV7-2 and TRBJ1-1. Germline-derived CDR1 and CDR2 are SGHTA and FQGNSA. The CDR3 is 14 residues long. CDR3 amino acids: CASSQATVYTEAFF.

The chain joins TRBV28 to TRBJ2-1; the D call from TCRdb, TRBD2, cannot be confirmed without DNA. Germline loops: CDR1 MDHEN, CDR2 SYDVKM. The CDR3 spans 14 residues. Here the CDR3 reads CASWAGGLDNEQFF.

The chain employs TRBV7-2 and TRBJ1-1; the TCRdb D gene call, TRBD1, has no DNA to confirm it. Germline lookup yields CDR1 SGHTA and CDR2 FQGNSA. This CDR3 has 13 residues. CDR3 loop: CATRDRANTEAFF.

The rearrangement links TRBV4-1 to TRBJ2-7; TCRdb outputs TRBD2, but without DNA this stays unchecked. This CDR3 has 15 residues. Germline CDR1 MGHRA, CDR2 YSYEKL. The CDR3 here is CASSQSLTTSYEQYF.

V and J are TRBV11-3 and TRBJ2-1; with no DNA, the TCRdb D assignment of TRBD2 cannot be verified. Germline V gene data show CDR1 as SGHNT and CDR2 as YENEEA. This CDR3 has 16 residues. The CDR3 sequence is CASSSSTSGGGNEQFF.

This CDR3 is CASSGSGLAYEQYF. This chain connects TRBV25-1 to TRBJ2-7; TCRdb gives TRBD2 as the D gene, but with no DNA this cannot be confirmed. This CDR3 spans 14 amino acids. Germline CDR1 and CDR2: MGHDK and SYGVNS.

This CDR3 is CASTGTGSYEQYF. The V and J genes are TRBV6-5 and TRBJ2-7; the TCRdb call, TRBD1, lacks DNA for checking. The CDR3 extends over 13 amino acids. Germline V gene data show CDR1 as MNHEY and CDR2 as SVGAGI.

The chain combines TRBV30 with TRBJ2-1. CDR1 and CDR2 from the germline V gene are GTSNPN and SVGIG (reference sequence). The CDR3 covers 13 residues. CDR3: CAWSVNVWNEQFF.

This chain links TRBV18 with TRBJ1-1. The CDR3 extends over 12 amino acids. CDR1 is KGHSH and CDR2 is LQKENI in the germline V gene. CDR3: CASSPDNTEAFF.

V usage is TRBV9 and J usage is TRBJ2-3; no DNA is available, so the TRBD1 call from TCRdb remains unchecked. There are 16 residues in the CDR3. CDR1 is SGDLS and CDR2 is YYNGEE in the germline V gene. Here the CDR3 reads CASSVAAGGSTDTQYF. The full variable domain, its missing parts supplied by reference TRBV9 and TRBJ2-3, is DSGVTQTPKHLITATGQRVTLRCSPRSGDLSVYWYQQSLDQGLQFLIQYYNGEERAKGNILERFSAQQFPDLHSELNLSSLELGDSALYFCASSVAAGGSTDTQYFGPGTRLTVL.

The chain recombines TRBV5-1 with TRBJ2-7; no DNA is available, so the TRBD1 call from TCRdb remains unchecked. Looked up from germline, CDR1 is SGHRS and CDR2 is YFSETQ. The CDR3 spans 16 residues. This CDR3 reads CASSPGQGAQRYEQYF.

V is TRBV21-1 and J is TRBJ1-5. TRBV21-1 corresponds to a pseudogene. The length of the CDR3 is 15 residues. CDR3 amino acids: CASSNLGGSNQPQHF.

The chain is built from TRBV28 and TRBJ2-7; lacking DNA, the TRBD2 call made by TCRdb goes unchecked. Germline lookup yields CDR1 MDHEN and CDR2 SYDVKM. This CDR3 contains 13 residues. CDR3 loop: CASNGPRRHEQYF.

This rearrangement joins TRBV20-1 to TRBJ1-3; as DNA is missing, the TRBD1 call by TCRdb cannot be tested. CDR3 size: 14 residues. Germline V gene lookup returns CDR1 DFQATT and CDR2 SNEGSKA (reference sequence). The chain's CDR3 is CSALERGTGNTIYF.

The chain couples TRBV12-3 or TRBV12-4 to TRBJ1-1; TCRdb proposes TRBD1, but this gene call is untestable without DNA. The CDR3 totals 14 residues. The CDR3 region is CASSLEGSLRGAFF.

V and J are TRBV5-6 and TRBJ1-1; TCRdb calls TRBD1, which cannot be checked without DNA. Germline CDR1 is SGHDT and CDR2 is YYEEEE. This CDR3 is 14 amino acids long. CDR3 sequence reads: CASSGRHRNTEAFF.

CDR3 loop: CASSLRRTGGDGGYTF. This chain uses TRBV5-1 with TRBJ1-2; the D call from TCRdb, TRBD1, cannot be confirmed without DNA. The CDR3 covers 16 residues. Germline V gene data show CDR1 as SGHRS and CDR2 as YFSETQ.

The chain is built from TRBV7-9 and TRBJ1-2. This CDR3 has 13 residues. Per germline, CDR1 SEHNR and CDR2 FQNEAQ (reference sequence). CDR3 sequence: CASSQSQLYGYTF.